This section outlines one T cell receptor (beta chain) sequence together with its context. This CDR3 spans 15 amino acids. V dropped 3 bases and J dropped 8 bases, with 19 bases sitting between them. In germline, CDR1 is LGHNA, CDR2 YSLEER. In the authors' workflow: Counts of nucleated cells, estimated from reference gene primer amplification, were obtained. TCRdb's table, derived via immunoSEQ multiplex PCR, lists solely in-frame clones and lacks some. The D gene and trimming were derived from the DNA, and the V and J assignments and clone size from that table. The sample includes 250,000 to 300,000 clones, about nine tenths of them seen just once. This sample is drawn from a study of blood T cell repertoires in COVID-19. For the study at large: Italy, Spain and the United States were the sources of the convalescent and acute COVID-19 samples. Nucleic acid was either cDNA or gDNA, and it came from T cells, B-cell-depleted T cells, or PBMCs.

The V and J genes are TRBV4-3 and TRBJ1-2; a possible D gene is TRBD1 (6 bases). This TCR was recovered from a woman between 50 and 59 years old who had recovered from COVID-19. The specimen was peripheral blood. The CDR3 spells CASSQIDFRGEGYTF. The CDR3 nucleotides are TGCGCCAGCAGCCAGATAGATTTCAGGGGAGAAGGCTACACCTTC.